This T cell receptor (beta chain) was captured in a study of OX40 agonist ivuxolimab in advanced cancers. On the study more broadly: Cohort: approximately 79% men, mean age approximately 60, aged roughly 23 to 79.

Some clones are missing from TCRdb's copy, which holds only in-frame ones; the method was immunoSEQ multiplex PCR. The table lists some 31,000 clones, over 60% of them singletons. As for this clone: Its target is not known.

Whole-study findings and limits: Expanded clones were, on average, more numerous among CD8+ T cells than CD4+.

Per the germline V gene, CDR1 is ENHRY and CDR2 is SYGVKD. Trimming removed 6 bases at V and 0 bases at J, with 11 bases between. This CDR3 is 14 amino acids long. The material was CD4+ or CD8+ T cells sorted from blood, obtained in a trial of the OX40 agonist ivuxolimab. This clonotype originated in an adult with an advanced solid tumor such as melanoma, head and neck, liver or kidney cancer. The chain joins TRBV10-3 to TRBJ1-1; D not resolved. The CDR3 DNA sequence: TGTGCCATCAGGCCGACAAGTGTGAACACTGAAGCTTTCTTT. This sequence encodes CAIRPTSVNTEAFF.